The 4 T cell receptor beta chains below come from one sample, sequenced in a study of T cells after somatic rescue of genetic block. The assay was immunoSEQ multiplex PCR, and TCRdb's table has in-frame clones only and misses some. The table records some 15,000 clones, about 65% of them present only once. Sequencing was performed on peripheral blood mononuclear cells (PBMCs). Receptors originate from a man between 18 and 29 years old.

This chain uses TRBV7-6 with TRBJ2-5; 16 positions agree with TRBD2. Germline V gives CDR1 SGHVS, CDR2 FNYEAQ. Trimming at V came to 5 bases and at J to 3 bases, leaving 9 bases not matched to a gene. The CDR3 is 18 amino acids. The CDR3 DNA reads TGTGCCAGCAGCCGGGGGGGACTAGCGGGAGGGAGGGAAGAGACCCAGTACTTC. Amino acids: CASSRGGLAGGREETQYF.

This clone was counted a single time. The chain combines TRBV25-1 with TRBJ2-7; TRBD1 matches at 9 bases. V was pared by 3 bases and J by 2 bases, with 5 bases of the junction left unmatched. This CDR3 has 15 amino acids. Germline V gene data show CDR1 as MGHDK and CDR2 as SYGVNS. CDR3 sequence (DNA): TGTGCCAGCAGTGACTCCGGGACAGGGACCTACGAGCAGTACTTC. Protein product: CASSDSGTGTYEQYF.

By share, this clone counts as medium-sized (0.01 to 0.1%). The rearrangement joins TRBV19 to TRBJ2-1, with 7 bases lining up with TRBD1. The CDR3 covers 15 residues. Germline lookup yields CDR1 LNHDA and CDR2 SQIVND (reference sequence). V gave up 3 bases and J gave up 0 bases; unmatched junction bases: 2. Here the CDR3 DNA reads TGTGCCAGTAGTATCCCAGGGGGCTCCTACAATGAGCAGTTCTTC. It specifies CASSIPGGSYNEQFF.

V and J are TRBV2 and TRBJ1-3, with D maybe TRBD1 (6 bases). The CDR3 is 15 amino acids. The V and J ends lost 5 bases and 4 bases respectively, with 15 bases between them. Looked up from germline, CDR1 is SNHLY and CDR2 is FYNNEI. CDR3 sequence: CASSLRTAGGNTIYF. CDR3 coding DNA: TGTGCCAGCAGTTTAAGGACAGCGGGAGGAAACACCATATATTTT.